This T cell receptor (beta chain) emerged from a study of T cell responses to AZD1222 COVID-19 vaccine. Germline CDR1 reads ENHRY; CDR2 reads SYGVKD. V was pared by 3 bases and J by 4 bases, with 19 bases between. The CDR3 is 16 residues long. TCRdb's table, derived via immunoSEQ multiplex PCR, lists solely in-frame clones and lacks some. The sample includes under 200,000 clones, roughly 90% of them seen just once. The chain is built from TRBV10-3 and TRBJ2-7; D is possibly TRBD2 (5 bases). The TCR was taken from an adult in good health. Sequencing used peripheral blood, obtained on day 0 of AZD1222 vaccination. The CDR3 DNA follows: TGTGCCATCAGTGATTTCGGGCGGACCGGGATTTACGAGCAGTACTTC. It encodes CAISDFGRTGIYEQYF.